This T cell receptor (beta chain) appears in the sequencing data of a study of T cell responses to AZD1222 COVID-19 vaccine. The repertoire was sequenced with immunoSEQ multiplex PCR; TCRdb's copy has only in-frame clones and lacks some. The sample has 95,000 to 100,000 clones; 90% to 95% are singletons. The study, taken as a whole, reports: Donors in the cohort were predominantly white British and more often female, and clonal diversity was possibly underestimated. The peak T cell response came first, and repertoires were sampled only after it. Along spike, vaccine-associated CD4 TCRs were found throughout, with dominance at 160-218 and 743-854.

Per the germline V gene, CDR1 is MDHEN and CDR2 is SYDVKM. CDR3 length equals 15 residues. V was trimmed by 4 bases and J by 6 bases, leaving 18 bases between them. Worth noting for this clone: Its matching antigen is unknown.

Here the sequenced sample was peripheral blood, taken 28 days after the second AZD1222 dose. This receptor was identified in an adult who received the AZD1222 COVID-19 vaccine. The chain links TRBV28 to TRBJ2-5, with TRBD2 as a possible D gene (5 bases). The CDR3 sequence is CASSSPGSTKKTQYF. The CDR3 DNA sequence: TGTGCCAGCAGTTCCCCGGGAAGTACTAAGAAGACCCAGTACTTC. The variable domain in full, with the rest retrieved from reference TRBV28 and TRBJ2-5, is DVKVTQSSRYLVKRTGEKVFLECVQDMDHENMFWYRQDPGLGLRLIYFSYDVKMKEKGDIPEGYSVSREKKERFSLILESASTNQTSMYLCASSSPGSTKKTQYFGPGTRLLVL.